This TCR beta chain was found in a study of blood T cell repertoires in COVID-19. Turning to the study itself: Samples of COVID-19 (acute and convalescent) were obtained from the United States, Italy and Spain.

Per the study methods: The authors estimated nucleated cell counts from reference gene primer amplification. Sequenced by immunoSEQ multiplex PCR; TCRdb stores in-frame clones only, minus some. V and J calls and clone size are those listed in that table; D and trimming were worked out from the DNA. Among a few hundred thousand clones listed, approximately 88% were seen once. Germline lookup yields CDR1 SEHNR and CDR2 FQNEAQ (reference sequence). CDR3 length: 16 residues. V lost 7 bases to trimming and J lost 0 bases, with 15 bases between them. The chain carries TRBV7-9 and TRBJ1-4; tentatively, D is TRBD1 (5 bases). The clonotype originates from a man aged 45-60 years with acute or convalescent COVID-19. The sequencing input was peripheral blood. The chain's CDR3 is CASTYGGGATNEKLFF. DNA for the CDR3: TGTGCCAGCACCTACGGCGGGGGGGCAACTAATGAAAAACTGTTTTTT.